These 10 T cell receptor beta chains originate from one sample sequenced in a study of T-cell reconstitution after alpha-beta-depleted transplantation in children. During its preparation, the TCRbeta library received unique molecular identifiers. MiXCR, run by TCRdb on the PCR reads, gives a single entry per CDR3 protein. The sample records 150,000 to 250,000 distinct CDR3 sequences, about 14% being singletons. This material consisted of PBMCs from the stem cell graft donor, taken from the stem cell graft. These receptors were collected from a human donor who donated a stem cell graft to a child with acute lymphoblastic leukemia.

This clonotype was found many times. This sequence joins TRBV7-2 and TRBJ2-1, with 10 positions matching TRBD2. The CDR3 is 16 residues long. J gave up 8 bases and V 1 base, and 8 bases lay outside the gene matches. Per germline, CDR1 SGHTA and CDR2 FQGNSA. CDR3 nucleotides: TGTGCCAGCAGCTTAGGCCCTAGCGGGAGAGTCTATGAGCAGTTCTTC. Translation: CASSLGPSGRVYEQFF.

This clonotype has a handful of counts. The CDR3 sequence is CASSAGTHEGTGELFF. In DNA, the CDR3 is TGCGCCAGCAGCGCGGGGACCCACGAGGGCACCGGGGAGCTGTTTTTT. The chain employs TRBV5-1 and TRBJ2-2, with D perhaps matching TRBD2 (6 bases). The CDR3 covers 16 residues. V lost 4 bases to trimming and J lost 4 bases, with 17 bases between them. From germline, CDR1 is SGHRS and CDR2 YFSETQ.

This clonotype was picked up many times. This sequence joins TRBV5-1 and TRBJ2-1; 10 positions agree with TRBD1. Trimming at V came to 4 bases and at J to 8 bases, leaving 9 bases not matched to a gene. The CDR3 spans 15 residues. Germline V lookup: CDR1 SGHRS, CDR2 YFSETQ. DNA for the CDR3: TGCGCCAGCAGCCGACTCGGGACAGGGGCCCATGAGCAGTTCTTC. It yields the protein CASSRLGTGAHEQFF.

This clonotype came up a few times. The gene calls are TRBV12-3 or TRBV12-4 and TRBJ1-1; no firm D call. This CDR3 has 13 amino acids. V was trimmed by 6 bases and J by 1 base, leaving 9 bases between them. The CDR3 loop is CASRSVGNTEAFF. Written as DNA, the CDR3 is TGTGCCAGCAGGTCGGTCGGGAACACTGAAGCTTTCTTT.

In this sample, this clonotype turned up many times. The rearrangement joins TRBV5-1 to TRBJ2-3; D possibly corresponds to TRBD2 (5 bases). Trimming took 1 base from V and 6 from J, leaving 15 bases between them. The CDR3 has 15 amino acids. Germline-derived CDR1 and CDR2 are SGHRS and YFSETQ. CDR3 loop: CASSLTRADLDTQYF. The CDR3 DNA reads as TGCGCCAGCAGCTTGACGAGAGCGGACCTGGATACGCAGTATTTT.

The chain couples TRBV5-1 to TRBJ2-5; tentatively, D is TRBD1 (6 bases). V shed 4 bases and J shed 2 bases, with 15 bases lying between them. CDR1 and CDR2 (germline): SGHRS, YFSETQ. The CDR3 is 15 residues long. The DNA for the CDR3 is TGCGCCAGCAGCCCTGATGGACAGCGGCAAGAGACCCAGTACTTC. Protein product: CASSPDGQRQETQYF.

CDR3 sequence (DNA): TGCAGTGCTAGACTGGCAGGCCTCAATCAGCCCCAGCATTTT. Translation: CSARLAGLNQPQHF. The rearrangement joins TRBV20-1 to TRBJ1-5; no firm D call. V lost 2 bases and J lost 3, with 11 bases in between. This CDR3 spans 14 amino acids. Germline CDR1 and CDR2: DFQATT and SNEGSKA (reference sequence).

This clonotype appeared many times. The chain combines TRBV5-1 with TRBJ2-5; 12 nucleotides line up with TRBD2. The J segment lost 4 bases and the V segment lost 4 bases, leaving 5 bases of the junction unmatched. CDR3 length equals 15 residues. The V gene's germline CDR1 is SGHRS and CDR2 YFSETQ. The CDR3 protein is CASSLLAGGRETQYF. CDR3 coding DNA: TGCGCCAGCAGCCTCCTAGCGGGAGGGAGAGAGACCCAGTACTTC.

This clonotype was picked up many times. The V gene is TRBV21-1, the J gene TRBJ1-2; TRBD1, the table's D call, was not compared with the DNA. TRBV21-1 is shown as a pseudogene. CDR3 length equals 18 residues. In DNA form, the CDR3 reads TGTGCCAGCAGCAAAGATTACAAAGCGGGGCGTCCCTTTTATGGCTACACCTTC. Amino acids: CASSKDYKAGRPFYGYTF.

The chain is built from TRBV12-3 or TRBV12-4 and TRBJ1-4; D is unresolved. V shed 3 bases and J shed 4 bases, with 9 bases lying between them. CDR3 length equals 14 residues. CDR3: CASSFRHLNEKLFF. In DNA, the CDR3 is TGTGCCAGCAGTTTCCGACATCTTAATGAAAAACTGTTTTTT.